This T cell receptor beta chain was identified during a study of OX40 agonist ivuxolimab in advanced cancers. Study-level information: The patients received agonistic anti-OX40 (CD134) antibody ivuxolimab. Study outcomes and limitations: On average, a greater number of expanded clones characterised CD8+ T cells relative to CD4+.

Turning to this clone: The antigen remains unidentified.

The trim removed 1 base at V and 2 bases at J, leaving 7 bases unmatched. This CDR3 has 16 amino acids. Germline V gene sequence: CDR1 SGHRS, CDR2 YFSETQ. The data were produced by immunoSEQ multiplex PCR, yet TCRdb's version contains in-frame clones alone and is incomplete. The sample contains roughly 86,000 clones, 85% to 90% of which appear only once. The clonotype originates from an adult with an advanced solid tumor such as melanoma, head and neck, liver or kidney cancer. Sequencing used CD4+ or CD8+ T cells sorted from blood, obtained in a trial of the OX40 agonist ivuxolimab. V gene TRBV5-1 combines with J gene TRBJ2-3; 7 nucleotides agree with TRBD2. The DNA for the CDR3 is TGCGCCAGCAGCTTGACGTCTAGCGGAACCACAGATACGCAGTATTTT. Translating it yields CASSLTSSGTTDTQYF.